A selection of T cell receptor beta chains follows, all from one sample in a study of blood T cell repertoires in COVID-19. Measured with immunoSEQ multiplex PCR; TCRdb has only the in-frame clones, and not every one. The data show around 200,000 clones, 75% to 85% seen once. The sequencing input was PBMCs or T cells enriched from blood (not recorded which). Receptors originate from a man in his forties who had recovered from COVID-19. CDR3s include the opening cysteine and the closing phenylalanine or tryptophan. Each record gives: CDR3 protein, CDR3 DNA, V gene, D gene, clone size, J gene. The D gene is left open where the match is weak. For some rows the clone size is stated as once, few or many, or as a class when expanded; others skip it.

CDR3aa: CASSLVADLNQPQHF
CDR3nt: TGTGCCAGCAGCTTAGTAGCAGACCTGAACCAGCCCCAGCATTTT
v_gene: TRBV11-2
d_gene: -
abundance: -
j_gene: TRBJ1-5

CDR3aa: CASSSTGSYEQYF
CDR3nt: TGCGCCAGCAGCTCGACAGGGTCCTACGAGCAGTACTTC
v_gene: TRBV10-1
d_gene: TRBD1
abundance: -
j_gene: TRBJ2-7

CDR3aa: CASSMGTGSGLEQYF
CDR3nt: TGTGCCAGTAGTATGGGAACAGGGTCGGGCCTCGAGCAGTACTTC
v_gene: TRBV19
d_gene: -
abundance: -
j_gene: TRBJ2-7

CDR3aa: CASSSQGAGNEQFF
CDR3nt: TGCGCCAGCAGTTCTCAGGGGGCAGGGAATGAGCAGTTCTTC
v_gene: TRBV5-1
d_gene: TRBD1
abundance: -
j_gene: TRBJ2-1

CDR3aa: CASSLLLNSGNTIYF
CDR3nt: TGTGCCAGCAGTTTATTACTAAACTCTGGAAACACCATATATTTT
v_gene: TRBV28
d_gene: -
abundance: -
j_gene: TRBJ1-3

CDR3aa: CASSLGLEATDTQYF
CDR3nt: TGTGCCAGCAGCCTCGGACTTGAGGCCACAGATACGCAGTATTTT
v_gene: TRBV6-5
d_gene: -
abundance: few
j_gene: TRBJ2-3

CDR3aa: CASSLNPGTSGHGTQYF
CDR3nt: TGTGCCAGCAGCTTAAATCCCGGGACTAGCGGCCACGGGACCCAGTACTTC
v_gene: TRBV7-9
d_gene: TRBD2
abundance: -
j_gene: TRBJ2-5

CDR3aa: CASSPILGQRHSGNTIYF
CDR3nt: TGTGCCAGCAGTCCCATCCTCGGACAGCGACACTCTGGAAACACCATATATTTT
v_gene: TRBV28
d_gene: -
abundance: -
j_gene: TRBJ1-3

CDR3aa: CASSRRDTEAFF
CDR3nt: TGTGCCAGCAGCCGCAGGGACACTGAAGCTTTCTTT
v_gene: TRBV7-9
d_gene: -
abundance: -
j_gene: TRBJ1-1

CDR3aa: CASSPWTGDRYGYTF
CDR3nt: TGTGCCAGTAGTCCGTGGACAGGGGATCGGTATGGCTACACCTTC
v_gene: TRBV19
d_gene: TRBD1
abundance: -
j_gene: TRBJ1-2

CDR3aa: CSASPGPRHQPQHF
CDR3nt: TGCAGTGCTAGTCCGGGTCCTAGGCATCAGCCCCAGCATTTT
v_gene: TRBV20-1
d_gene: -
abundance: -
j_gene: TRBJ1-5

CDR3aa: CASSLSGGMTDTQYF
CDR3nt: TGCGCCAGCAGCTTGTCGGGAGGTATGACAGATACGCAGTATTTT
v_gene: TRBV5-1
d_gene: TRBD2
abundance: few
j_gene: TRBJ2-3

CDR3aa: CASRDRIGGVQDTQYF
CDR3nt: TGTGCCAGCAGGGATCGCATCGGGGGGGTACAGGATACGCAGTATTTT
v_gene: TRBV9
d_gene: TRBD2
abundance: -
j_gene: TRBJ2-3

CDR3aa: CATGTGTPRRAGELFF
CDR3nt: TGCGCCACCGGGACAGGGACGCCGCGAAGGGCCGGGGAGCTGTTTTTT
v_gene: TRBV5-1
d_gene: TRBD1
abundance: -
j_gene: TRBJ2-2

CDR3aa: CASSFSNYGYTF
CDR3nt: TGTGCCAGCAGTTTTAGTAACTATGGCTACACCTTC
v_gene: TRBV12-3/TRBV12-4
d_gene: -
abundance: -
j_gene: TRBJ1-2